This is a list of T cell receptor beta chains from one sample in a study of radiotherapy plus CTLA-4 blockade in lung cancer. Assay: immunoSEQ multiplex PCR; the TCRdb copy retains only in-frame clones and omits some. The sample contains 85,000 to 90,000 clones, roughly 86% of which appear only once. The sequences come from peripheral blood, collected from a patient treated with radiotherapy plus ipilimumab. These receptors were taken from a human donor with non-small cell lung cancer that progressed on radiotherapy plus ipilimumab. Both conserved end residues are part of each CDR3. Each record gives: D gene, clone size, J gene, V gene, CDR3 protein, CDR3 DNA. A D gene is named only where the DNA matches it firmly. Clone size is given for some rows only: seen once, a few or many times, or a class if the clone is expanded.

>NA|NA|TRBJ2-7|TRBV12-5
CASGLVSGSAVSYEQYF
TGTGCTAGTGGTTTGGTATCGGGTAGCGCCGTTTCCTACGAGCAGTACTTC
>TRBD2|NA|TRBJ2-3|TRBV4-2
CASSQETLATDTQYF
TGTGCCAGCAGCCAAGAAACACTAGCGACAGATACGCAGTATTTT
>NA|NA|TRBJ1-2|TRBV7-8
CASSPGAVNYGYTF
TGTGCCAGCAGCCCAGGGGCGGTGAACTATGGCTACACCTTC
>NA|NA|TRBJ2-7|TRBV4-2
CASSHGADPSYEQYF
TGTGCCAGCAGCCACGGGGCGGACCCCTCCTACGAGCAGTACTTC
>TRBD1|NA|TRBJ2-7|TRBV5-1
CASSLVGQGFSYEQYF
TGCGCCAGCAGCTTGGTTGGACAGGGGTTCTCCTACGAGCAGTACTTC
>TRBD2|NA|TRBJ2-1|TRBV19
CASNPGTSGGTQFF
TGTGCCAGTAACCCCGGGACTAGCGGGGGGACGCAGTTCTTC
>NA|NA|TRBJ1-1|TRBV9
CASSVQMNTEAFF
TGTGCCAGCAGCGTTCAAATGAACACTGAAGCTTTCTTT
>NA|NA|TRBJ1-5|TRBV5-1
CASSGGDGNQPQHF
TGCGCCAGCAGCGGGGGGGACGGCAATCAGCCCCAGCATTTT
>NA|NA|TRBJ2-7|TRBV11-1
CASRPAPDALYEQYF
TGTGCCAGCAGACCCGCCCCCGACGCCCTCTACGAGCAGTACTTC
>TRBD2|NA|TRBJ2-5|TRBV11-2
CASSSQTTGTSYETQYF
TGTGCCAGCAGCTCGCAAACTACCGGGACTAGCTATGAGACCCAGTACTTC
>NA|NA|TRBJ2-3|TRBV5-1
CASSLDGFGQEGSPDTQYF
TGCGCCAGCAGCTTGGATGGGTTTGGACAGGAGGGCAGCCCAGATACGCAGTATTTT
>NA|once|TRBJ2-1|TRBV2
CASSGGDGTWNEQFF
TGTGCCAGCAGTGGAGGTGATGGGACTTGGAATGAGCAGTTCTTC
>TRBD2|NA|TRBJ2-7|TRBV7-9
CASSAVAGGRREQYF
TGTGCCAGCAGCGCGGTAGCGGGAGGGCGTCGGGAGCAGTACTTC
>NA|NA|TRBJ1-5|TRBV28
CASSYSSNQPQHF
TGTGCCAGCAGTTACAGTAGCAATCAGCCCCAGCATTTT
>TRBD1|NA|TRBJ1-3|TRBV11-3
CASSRTGSGNTIYF
TGTGCCAGCAGCCGGACAGGCTCTGGAAACACCATATATTTT
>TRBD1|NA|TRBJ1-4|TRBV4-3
CASSRGTGGTVGKLFF
TGCGCCAGCAGCCGAGGGACAGGGGGAACGGTGGGAAAACTGTTTTTT
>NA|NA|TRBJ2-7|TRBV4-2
CASSQDEVGTYEQYF
TGTGCCAGCAGCCAAGACGAAGTGGGGACCTACGAGCAGTACTTC
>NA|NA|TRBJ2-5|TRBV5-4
CASSLVGQGGETQYF
TGTGCCAGCAGCTTGGTGGGGCAGGGCGGGGAGACCCAGTACTTC
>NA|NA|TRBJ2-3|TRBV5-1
CASSSEPSTDTQYF
TGCGCCAGCAGCTCTGAACCTAGCACAGATACGCAGTATTTT
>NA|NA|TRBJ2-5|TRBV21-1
CASSKEVTRETQYF
TGTGCCAGCAGCAAGGAGGTTACGCGGGAGACCCAGTACTTC
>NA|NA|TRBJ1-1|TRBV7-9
CASSFDGFGAFF
TGTGCCAGCAGCTTTGACGGTTTCGGAGCTTTCTTT
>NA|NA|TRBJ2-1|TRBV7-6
CASSLNRNEQFF
TGTGCCAGCAGCCTTAACAGGAATGAGCAGTTCTTC
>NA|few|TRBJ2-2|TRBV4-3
CASSPQGRGELFF
TGCGCCAGCAGCCCCCAAGGGCGCGGGGAGCTGTTTTTT
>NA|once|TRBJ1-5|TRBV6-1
CASSELGTRGQPQHF
TGTGCCAGCAGTGAACTTGGGACCCGGGGTCAGCCCCAGCATTTT
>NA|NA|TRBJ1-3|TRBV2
CASTALGGTGNTIYF
TGTGCCAGCACCGCCCTCGGGGGAACTGGAAACACCATATATTTT
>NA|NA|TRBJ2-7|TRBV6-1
CASSLLRGNEQYF
TGTGCCAGCAGCCTACTTAGGGGGAACGAGCAGTACTTC
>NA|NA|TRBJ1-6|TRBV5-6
CASSRLQGQRDSPLHF
TGTGCCAGCAGCCGGTTACAGGGCCAGCGGGATTCACCCCTCCACTTT
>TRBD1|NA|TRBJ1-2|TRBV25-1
CASSEGRGHGYTF
TGTGCCAGCAGTGAGGGCAGGGGGCACGGCTACACCTTC
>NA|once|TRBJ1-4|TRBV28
CASSLGGGGITRNEKLFF
TGTGCCAGCAGTTTAGGGGGCGGGGGTATAACCAGAAATGAAAAACTGTTTTTT
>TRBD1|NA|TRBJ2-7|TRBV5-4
CASSLEPGQGSYEQYF
TGTGCCAGCAGCCTGGAACCGGGACAGGGGTCCTACGAGCAGTACTTC
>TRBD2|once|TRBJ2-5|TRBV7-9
CASSLTAGGQETQYF
TGTGCCAGCAGCTTAACAGCGGGAGGGCAGGAGACCCAGTACTTC
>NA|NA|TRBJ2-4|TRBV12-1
CASSFEGGSIAKNIQYF
TGTGCCAGCAGCTTTGAGGGCGGATCAATAGCCAAAAACATTCAGTACTTC
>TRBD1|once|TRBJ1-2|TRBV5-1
CASSLGTGLVNYGYTF
TGCGCCAGCAGCTTGGGGACAGGGCTGGTCAACTATGGCTACACCTTC
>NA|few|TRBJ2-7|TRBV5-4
CASSPGNSYEQYF
TGTGCCAGCAGCCCCGGGAACTCCTACGAGCAGTACTTC
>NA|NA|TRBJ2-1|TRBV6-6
CASSYSDARYNEQFF
TGTGCCAGCAGTTACTCGGACGCTAGGTACAATGAGCAGTTCTTC
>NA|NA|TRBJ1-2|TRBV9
CASSLGGDLGGYTF
TGTGCCAGCAGCTTGGGTGGGGACCTAGGTGGCTACACCTTC
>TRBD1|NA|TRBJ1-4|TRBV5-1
CASSFGQGDEKLFF
TGCGCCAGCAGCTTCGGACAGGGAGATGAAAAACTGTTTTTT
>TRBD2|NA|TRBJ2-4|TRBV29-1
CSASSGRLSKNIQYF
TGCAGCGCATCTAGCGGGAGGTTATCCAAAAACATTCAGTACTTC
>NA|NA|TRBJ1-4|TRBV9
CASSGSGTLNEKLFF
TGTGCCAGCAGCGGGTCCGGGACCCTAAATGAAAAACTGTTTTTT
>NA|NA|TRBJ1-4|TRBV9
CASSGRVGEKLFF
TGTGCCAGCAGCGGCAGGGTGGGTGAAAAACTGTTTTTT
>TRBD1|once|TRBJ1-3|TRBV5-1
CASSFQGAGNTIYF
TGCGCCAGCAGCTTTCAGGGGGCAGGAAACACCATATATTTT
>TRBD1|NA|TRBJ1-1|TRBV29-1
CSVDDRVNTEAFF
TGCAGCGTAGATGACAGGGTCAACACTGAAGCTTTCTTT
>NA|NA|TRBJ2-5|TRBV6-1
CASGQGGRETQYF
TGTGCCAGCGGCCAGGGGGGCCGGGAGACCCAGTACTTC
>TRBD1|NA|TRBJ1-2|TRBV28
CASKFPPGTGNGYTF
TGTGCCAGCAAATTTCCTCCCGGGACAGGGAATGGCTACACCTTC
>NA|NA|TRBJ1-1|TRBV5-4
CASSLDRWMNTEAFF
TGTGCCAGCAGCTTGGACCGTTGGATGAACACTGAAGCTTTCTTT
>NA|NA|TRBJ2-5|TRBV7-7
CASSLYRGGETQYF
TGTGCCAGCAGCTTATACAGGGGGGGAGAGACCCAGTACTTC
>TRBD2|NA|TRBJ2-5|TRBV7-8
CAFTSVGGVQETQYF
TGTGCCTTCACATCGGTGGGGGGGGTACAAGAGACCCAGTACTTC
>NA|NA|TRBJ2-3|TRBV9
CASSVGSSLGDTQYF
TGTGCCAGCAGCGTAGGCTCCTCCCTGGGAGATACGCAGTATTTT
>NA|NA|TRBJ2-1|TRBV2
CASNRGWNEQFF
TGTGCCAGCAACCGGGGCTGGAATGAGCAGTTCTTC
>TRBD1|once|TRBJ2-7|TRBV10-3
CAISAGTGGSYEQYF
TGTGCCATCAGTGCGGGAACAGGGGGCTCCTACGAGCAGTACTTC
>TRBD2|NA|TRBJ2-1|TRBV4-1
CASSQVASGYNEQFF
TGCGCCAGCAGCCAAGTGGCTAGCGGATACAATGAGCAGTTCTTC
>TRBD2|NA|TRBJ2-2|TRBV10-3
CAISSGTSGGGGELFF
TGTGCCATCAGTTCCGGGACTAGCGGGGGCGGCGGGGAGCTGTTTTTT
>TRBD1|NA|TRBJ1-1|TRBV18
CASSPAQGSQMNTEAFF
TGTGCCAGCTCACCAGCACAGGGGTCCCAAATGAACACTGAAGCTTTCTTT
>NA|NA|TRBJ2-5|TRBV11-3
CASSLGLGAPQYF
TGTGCCAGCAGCCTAGGGTTGGGCGCACCCCAGTACTTC
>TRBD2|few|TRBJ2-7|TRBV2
CASSMGLANEQYF
TGTGCCAGCAGTATGGGACTAGCGAACGAGCAGTACTTC
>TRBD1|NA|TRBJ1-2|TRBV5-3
CARSLVSGGGTGTASNSYYGYTF
TGTGCCAGAAGCTTGGTATCGGGCGGGGGGACCGGGACAGCGTCCAACTCTTACTATGGCTACACCTTC